This entry describes one T cell receptor (beta chain). This specimen belongs to a study of glioma-infiltrating T cells. Using RNA template, CDR3s of TCR alpha and beta were amplified with iRepertoire arm-PCR. TCRdb re-derived calls from the multiplex PCR reads in MiXCR, one entry per CDR3 protein. The table shows about 89,000 distinct CDR3 sequences, with about 23% occurring only once. CDR1 is SGHVS, CDR2 FQNEAQ, per germline. Trimming pared 3 bases from V and 4 bases from J, leaving 12 bases between. The CDR3 is made up of 15 amino acids. The material sequenced was glioma tissue, nonneoplastic brain tissue, or PBMCs (not recorded which). The sequence came from a human donor with low-grade glioma or glioblastoma, undergoing nonglioma brain surgery, or in good health (not recorded which). The rearrangement joins TRBV7-8 to TRBJ2-2; D is undetermined. The CDR3 DNA sequence: TGTGCCAGCAGCTTTAGGGCGAGTGGCACCGGGGAGCTGTTTTTT. It encodes CASSFRASGTGELFF.